The T cell receptor beta chain described here comes from a study of OX40 agonist ivuxolimab in advanced cancers. On the study more broadly: The patients received agonistic anti-OX40 (CD134) antibody ivuxolimab. Males comprised 70% to 85% of the group, whose mean age was approximately 62 years (range roughly 23 to 90).

Autoimmune disease history or systemic immunosuppression barred patients. Cycle 7 day 1, cycle 4 day 1, and baseline were the timepoints at which blood was sampled. Data came from immunoSEQ multiplex PCR; TCRdb stores just in-frame clones and leaves some out. There are some 90,000 clones in the sample; 90% to 95% occur only once, and 1% to 1.3% lies in the top ten. Germline V CDR1 and CDR2: MDHEN, SYDVKM. The CDR3 extends over 15 amino acids. V shed 7 bases and J shed 6 bases, with 22 bases lying between them. This receptor was identified in an adult with an advanced solid tumor such as melanoma, head and neck, liver or kidney cancer. Sequencing was performed on CD4+ or CD8+ T cells sorted from blood, taken in a trial of the OX40 agonist ivuxolimab. The chain joins TRBV28 to TRBJ2-7, with D perhaps being TRBD1 or TRBD2 (5 bases each). CDR3: CASTPGFGRGTEQYF. CDR3 coding DNA: TGTGCCAGCACCCCGGGATTCGGCCGAGGGACCGAGCAGTACTTC.